Sequencing of this T cell receptor beta chain was carried out in a study of CD8+CD57+ T cells in acquired aplastic anemia. Study as a whole: Sorted CD4+ and CD8+ cells gave a mean 3.2 ug DNA, range roughly 0.18 to 30 ug.

An expansion of CD8+CD57+ cells by flow cytometry had been shown in patients chosen for sequencing. Investigators profiled TCR beta VDJ and CDR3 from genomic DNA template. TCRdb reanalysed the reads using MiXCR and keeps one entry per CDR3 protein. The sample has 450,000 to 600,000 distinct CDR3 sequences; around 30% are singletons. Notes on the study in general: Patients and controls shared just under 30 CD8+ CDR3 sequences, highly expressed in patients.

From germline, CDR1 is LNHDA and CDR2 SQIVND (reference sequence). The germline V and J ends were trimmed by 3 bases and 1 base, with 12 bases remaining between them. The CDR3 runs 15 residues. This clonotype was counted at least ten times. The antigen is undetermined. This receptor was identified in a human donor with aplastic anemia. Sample: sorted CD4+, CD8+, or CD8+CD57+ T cells (not recorded which) from PBMCs. The chain has TRBV19 and TRBJ1-1; D unresolved. CDR3 nucleotide sequence: TGTGCCAGTAGTATGGTCGGTCCGGGGAACACTGAAGCTTTCTTT. Translated: CASSMVGPGNTEAFF.